This T cell receptor beta chain came from a study of cytomegalovirus exposure and HLA in healthy donors. Notes on the study in general: V- and J-gene trimming of TCR beta was linked (in a later analysis) to a missense DCLRE1C variant.

Points on this clone: The target antigen is unknown.

PCR employed 60 Vbeta and 13 Jbeta primers. The table came from immunoSEQ multiplex PCR; TCRdb's copy has only in-frame clones and leaves some out. The data contain 200,000 or so clones, 82% of them seen just once; the ten biggest clones take up less than 3%. CDR3 length: 14 residues. Germline V lookup: CDR1 MNHNS, CDR2 SASEGT. The V gene end was trimmed by 2 bases and the J gene end by 5 bases; junction bases not matched to a gene: 4. Each donor was healthy, and each was a bone marrow donor. The origin of this receptor is a woman aged 35 to 49 in good health and CMV-seronegative. Sequencing was done on a sample of PBMCs. This rearrangement joins TRBV6-1 to TRBJ1-2, with 8 bases fitting TRBD1. CDR3: CASSEMGQAYGYTF. The CDR3 bases are TGTGCCAGCAGTGAAATGGGACAGGCGTATGGCTACACCTTC.